This entry concerns a single T cell receptor (beta chain). Antigen: not known. Germline V gives CDR1 SGHTA, CDR2 FQGNSA. Trimming removed 1 base from V and 1 base from J, with 12 bases in between. This CDR3 is 16 amino acids long. Produced via immunoSEQ multiplex PCR; TCRdb's table is partial and in-frame only. Of about 140,000 clones in the sample, about 92% were seen once. This specimen comes from a study of OX40 agonist ivuxolimab in advanced cancers. Study overall: The patients received ivuxolimab by intravenous route every 2 weeks at 0.01 to 10 mg/kg.

Overall study findings and caveats: Partial responders dosed at 0.1-3.0 mg/kg displayed clonal expansion ranking among the lowest. Both blood CD4+ and CD8+ T cells showed clonal growth by week 6 at 0.1 to 3.0 mg/kg.

The origin of this receptor is an adult with an advanced solid tumor such as melanoma, head and neck, liver or kidney cancer. The chain links TRBV7-2 to TRBJ2-3, with no clear D. Here the sequenced sample was CD4+ or CD8+ T cells sorted from blood, taken in a trial of the OX40 agonist ivuxolimab. CDR3 sequence (DNA): TGTGCCAGCAGCTTAGGAGGCTTAATTCGCACAGATACGCAGTATTTT. This codes for CASSLGGLIRTDTQYF.